The source of this T cell receptor beta chain is a study of neoadjuvant anti-PD-1 for oral cavity cancer. Study summary: Non-progressing patients received a fourth nivolumab dose near day 43, then surgery on days 50-56. Findings of the study overall: With three patients per group, TCR findings need larger cohorts.

Produced via immunoSEQ multiplex PCR; TCRdb's table is partial and in-frame only. This sample yields 9,500 to 15,000 clones, of which 71% are seen a single time; 2% to 3% belongs to the top ten. V was shortened by 6 bases and J by 4 bases, with 6 bases between the two germline ends. This CDR3 spans 12 amino acids. Germline V gene data show CDR1 as SGHTA and CDR2 as FQGNSA. The time point denotes: after neoadjuvant nivolumab, at surgical resection. Patients had newly diagnosed, untreated stage II-IVA oral cavity squamous cell carcinoma. Details on this clone: Its antigen remains unidentified.

The sequence was obtained from a person aged 40 to 85 with oral cavity squamous cell carcinoma. This rearrangement joins TRBV7-2 to TRBJ1-4, with D hard to call. Material: PBMCs, obtained after nivolumab (anti-PD-1) treatment. CDR3 bases: TGTGCCAGCAGGTCGAGTAATGAAAAACTGTTTTTT. This gives the protein CASRSSNEKLFF.